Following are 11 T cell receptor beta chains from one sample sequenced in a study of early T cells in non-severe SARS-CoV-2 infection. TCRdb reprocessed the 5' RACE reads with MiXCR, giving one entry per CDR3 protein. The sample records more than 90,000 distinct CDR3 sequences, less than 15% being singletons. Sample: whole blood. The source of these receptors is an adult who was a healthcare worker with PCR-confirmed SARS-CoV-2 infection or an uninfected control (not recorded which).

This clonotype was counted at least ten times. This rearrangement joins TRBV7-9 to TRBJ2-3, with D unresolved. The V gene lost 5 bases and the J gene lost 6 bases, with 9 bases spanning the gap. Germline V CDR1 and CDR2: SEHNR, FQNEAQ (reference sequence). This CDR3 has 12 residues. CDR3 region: CASSPSMDTQYF. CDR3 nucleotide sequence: TGTGCCAGCAGCCCGAGTATGGATACGCAGTATTTT.

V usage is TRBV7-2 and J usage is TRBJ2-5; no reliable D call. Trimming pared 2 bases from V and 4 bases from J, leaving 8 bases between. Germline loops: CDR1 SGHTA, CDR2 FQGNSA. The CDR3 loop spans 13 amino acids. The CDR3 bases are TGTGCCAGCAGCTTAAGGGTCCGAGAGACCCAGTACTTC. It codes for CASSLRVRETQYF.

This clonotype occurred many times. CDR3: CSARVGVTYEQYF. The CDR3, as DNA: TGCAGTGCTAGAGTTGGGGTAACCTACGAGCAGTACTTC. The genes are TRBV20-1 and TRBJ2-7; no definite D call. The CDR3 sequence is 13 residues long. Trimming pared 1 base from V and 2 bases from J, leaving 9 bases between. The germline V gene has CDR1 DFQATT and CDR2 SNEGSKA (reference sequence).

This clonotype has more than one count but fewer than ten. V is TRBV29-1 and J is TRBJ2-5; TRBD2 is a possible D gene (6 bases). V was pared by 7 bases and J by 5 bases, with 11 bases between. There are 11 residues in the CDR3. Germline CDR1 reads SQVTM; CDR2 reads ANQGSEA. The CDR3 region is CSGRRGETQYF. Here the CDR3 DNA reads TGCAGCGGAAGGAGGGGCGAGACCCAGTACTTC.

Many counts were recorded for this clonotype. CDR3 bases: TGTGCCAGCAGTGAAGGCATAGACTATGGCTACACCTTC. Encoded protein: CASSEGIDYGYTF. The chain carries TRBV6-1 and TRBJ1-2; D gene uncertain. The CDR3 length is 13 residues. With 1 base removed from V and 3 bases from J, the gap between germline ends came to 6 bases. Looked up from germline, CDR1 is MNHNS and CDR2 is SASEGT.

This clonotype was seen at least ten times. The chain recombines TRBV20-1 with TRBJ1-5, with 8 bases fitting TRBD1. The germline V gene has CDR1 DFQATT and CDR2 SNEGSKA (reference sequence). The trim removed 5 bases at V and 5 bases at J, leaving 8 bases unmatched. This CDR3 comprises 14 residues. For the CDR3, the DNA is TGCAGTGCTGCACAGGGGGAAGGGGATCAGCCCCAGCATTTT. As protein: CSAAQGEGDQPQHF.

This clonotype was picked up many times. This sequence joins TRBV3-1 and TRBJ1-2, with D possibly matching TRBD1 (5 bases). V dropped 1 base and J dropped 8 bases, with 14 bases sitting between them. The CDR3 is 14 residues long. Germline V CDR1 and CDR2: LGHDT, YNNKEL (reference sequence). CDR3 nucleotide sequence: TGTGCCAGCAGCCAAGCCCAGGGAGTGGGCGGCTACACCTTC. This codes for CASSQAQGVGGYTF.

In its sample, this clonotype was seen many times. CDR3 nucleotide sequence: TGTGCCAGCAGCCGCAAGGACGGCACAGATACGCAGTATTTT. Encoded protein: CASSRKDGTDTQYF. The V and J genes are TRBV7-9 and TRBJ2-3; D unclear. Looked up from germline, CDR1 is SEHNR and CDR2 is FQNEAQ (reference sequence). Trimming took off 5 bases at V and 1 base at J, with 10 bases between the two ends. The CDR3 sequence is 14 residues long.

The CDR3 region is CASSSTGGFEKLFF. The CDR3 nucleotides read TGTGCCAGCAGTTCGACAGGGGGCTTTGAAAAACTGTTTTTT. The chain uses TRBV28 and TRBJ1-4; 10 nucleotides line up with TRBD1. Germline-derived CDR1 and CDR2 are MDHEN and SYDVKM. The ends lost 4 bases at V and 7 bases at J; junction bases unmatched: 3. CDR3 size: 14 residues.

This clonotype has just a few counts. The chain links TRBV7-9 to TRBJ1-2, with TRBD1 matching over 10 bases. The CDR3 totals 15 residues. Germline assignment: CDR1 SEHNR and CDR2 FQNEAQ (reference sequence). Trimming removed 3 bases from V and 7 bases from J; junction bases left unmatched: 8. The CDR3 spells CASSFTGTGDFGYTF. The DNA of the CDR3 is TGTGCCAGCAGCTTTACCGGGACAGGGGATTTTGGCTACACCTTC. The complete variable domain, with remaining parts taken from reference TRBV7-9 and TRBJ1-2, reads DTGVSQNPRHKITKRGQNVTFRCDPISEHNRLYWYRQTLGQGPEFLTYFQNEAQLEKSRLLSDRFSAERPKGSFSTLEIQRTEQGDSAMYLCASSFTGTGDFGYTFGSGTRLTVV.

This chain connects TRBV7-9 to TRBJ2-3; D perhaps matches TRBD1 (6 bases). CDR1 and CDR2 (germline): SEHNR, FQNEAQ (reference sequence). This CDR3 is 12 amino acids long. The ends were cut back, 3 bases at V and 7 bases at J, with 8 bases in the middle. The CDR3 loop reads CASSFGTNTQYF. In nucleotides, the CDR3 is TGTGCCAGCAGCTTCGGGACAAATACGCAGTATTTT.